This TCR beta chain was recorded in a study of beta chain features in type 1 diabetes. Regarding the study as a whole: Among patients with Type 1 diabetes, TCRB CDR3s were moderately but significantly shorter in every one of the four CD4+ subsets.

This clone was observed a handful of times. What it recognizes is unknown. The CDR3 loop spans 15 amino acids. Unmatched junction bases numbered 0, after V lost 6 bases and J lost 0 bases. CDR1 is MNHNY, CDR2 SVGAGI, per germline (reference sequence). Of the isolated RNA, all was reverse transcribed, and so the sequenced material was expressed TCRB transcripts. Sequencing used immunoSEQ multiplex PCR; TCRdb keeps in-frame clones, though not all of them. The table lists roughly 330,000 clones, about 14% of them singletons. The chain couples TRBV6-6 to TRBJ2-6, with 9 nucleotides matching TRBD1. Sequencing was done on a sample of naive CD4+ T cells from blood. This TCR was recovered from a young woman with type 1 diabetes. This chain's CDR3 is CASRDRGSGANVLTF. The CDR3 coding sequence is TGTGCCAGCAGGGACAGGGGCTCTGGGGCCAACGTCCTGACTTTC.